The 9 T cell receptor beta chains in this list originate from one sample, sequenced in a study of neoadjuvant anti-PD-1 for oral cavity cancer. Sequenced by immunoSEQ multiplex PCR; TCRdb stores in-frame clones only, minus some. The top ten clones hold 2.2% of a sample with roughly 13,000 clones, roughly 71% of them seen once. Time point of the sample: after neoadjuvant nivolumab, at surgical resection. The sample was PBMCs, taken after nivolumab (anti-PD-1) treatment. The receptors originated from a person aged 35 to 85 with oral cavity squamous cell carcinoma.

The CDR3 region has the DNA TGTGCCAGCATGGTGGGGTCCGGGGCCAACGTCCTGACTTTC. It is translated as CASMVGSGANVLTF. V gene TRBV6-1 combines with J gene TRBJ2-6; D remains unclear. V lost 7 bases, J lost 4 bases, and 11 bases lay in between. Germline CDR1 and CDR2: MNHNS and SASEGT. There are 14 residues in the CDR3.

The genes are TRBV28 and TRBJ2-7; D is unresolved. V was cut by 6 bases and J by 2 bases, with 14 bases left in between. There are 14 residues in the CDR3. CDR1 is MDHEN and CDR2 is SYDVKM in the germline V gene. CDR3 DNA sequence: TGTGCCAGCAGCCAAGAGTCAGCAACCTACGAGCAGTACTTC. This codes for CASSQESATYEQYF.

The table lists this clone with a few counts. V usage is TRBV6-5 and J usage is TRBJ2-7; 8 bases line up with TRBD1. The V and J ends lost 5 bases and 7 bases, in that order; junction bases with no gene match: 10. CDR1 and CDR2 (germline): MNHEY, SVGAGI. The CDR3 runs to 14 residues. The chain's CDR3 is CASSATGDPREQYF. CDR3 DNA sequence: TGTGCCAGCAGTGCGACAGGGGACCCGAGGGAGCAGTACTTC.

This clone occurred once. The V gene is TRBV27, the J gene TRBJ1-1; D not resolved. Trimming removed 7 bases at V and 1 base at J, with 10 bases between. The CDR3 totals 13 residues. Germline CDR1 and CDR2: MNHEY and SMNVEV (reference sequence). This chain's CDR3 is CASMREANTEAFF. The CDR3, as DNA: TGTGCCAGCATGCGAGAGGCGAACACTGAAGCTTTCTTT.

The V gene is TRBV5-5, the J gene TRBJ1-6, with D possibly matching TRBD1 (5 bases). Germline values: CDR1 SGHKS, CDR2 YYEKEE (reference sequence). There are 15 residues in the CDR3. Trimming took 0 bases from V and 9 from J, leaving 13 bases between them. This chain's CDR3 is CASSLVYGGVSPLHF. DNA for the CDR3: TGTGCCAGCAGCTTGGTCTACGGGGGGGTTTCACCCCTCCACTTT.

The J gene is TRBJ1-1, the V gene TRBV11-3; a weak D match, TRBD1 (5 bases). The length of the CDR3 is 12 residues. V lost 5 bases to trimming and J lost 5 bases, with 9 bases between them. The germline gives CDR1 SGHNT, CDR2 YENEEA. The CDR3 nucleotides read TGTGCCAGCAGCGGGGACCAGACTGAAGCTTTCTTT. Amino acid sequence: CASSGDQTEAFF.

The CDR3 DNA reads as TGTGCCAGCAGCCGCCGGACCCTGAACACTGAAGCTTTCTTT. It is translated as CASSRRTLNTEAFF. The chain employs TRBV5-6 and TRBJ1-1; D remains ambiguous. The germline gives CDR1 SGHDT, CDR2 YYEEEE. This CDR3 is 14 amino acids long. Trimming took off 4 bases at V and 0 bases at J, with 10 bases between the two ends.

The chain joins TRBV5-1 to TRBJ2-1; TRBD1 is a possible D gene (6 bases). The germline CDR1 and CDR2 sequences are SGHRS and YFSETQ. The CDR3 runs 14 residues. Trimming cost V 3 bases and J 8 bases, with 15 bases left between them. The CDR3 DNA is TGCGCCAGCAGCTCGATACAGGGCAGCGATGAGCAGTTCTTC. Translating it yields CASSSIQGSDEQFF.

The chain employs TRBV27 and TRBJ2-7; D may be TRBD1 (5 bases). Germline assignment: CDR1 MNHEY and CDR2 SMNVEV (reference sequence). V lost 3 bases to trimming and J lost 0 bases, with 9 bases between them. This CDR3 is 14 amino acids long. The CDR3 region is CASSFDRISYEQYF. DNA for the CDR3: TGTGCCAGCAGTTTTGACAGAATCTCCTACGAGCAGTACTTC.